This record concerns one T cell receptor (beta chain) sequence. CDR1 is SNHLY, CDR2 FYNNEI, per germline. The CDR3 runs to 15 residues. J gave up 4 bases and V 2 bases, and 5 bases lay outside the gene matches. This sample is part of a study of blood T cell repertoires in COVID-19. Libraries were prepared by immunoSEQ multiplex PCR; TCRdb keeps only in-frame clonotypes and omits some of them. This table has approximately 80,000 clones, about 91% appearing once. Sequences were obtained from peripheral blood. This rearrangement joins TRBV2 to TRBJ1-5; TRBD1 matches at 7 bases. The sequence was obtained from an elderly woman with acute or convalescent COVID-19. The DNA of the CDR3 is TGTGCCAGCAGTGAAAGGACAGGCCTTAATCAGCCCCAGCATTTT. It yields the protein CASSERTGLNQPQHF.